The sequence of this TCR beta chain was determined in a study of T cells in Graves' hyperthyroidism and ophthalmopathy. Regions amplified from RNA transcripts were the TCR beta CDR3 regions. In the first-round RT-PCR of the TCR CDR3, the HTBI primer set was used. A single record per CDR3 protein comes from TCRdb applying MiXCR to the multiplex PCR reads. The repertoire has about 740,000 distinct CDR3 sequences, 14% of them found once; the top ten carry roughly a tenth. The CDR3 runs to 15 residues. Trimming took off 0 bases at V and 4 bases at J, with 9 bases between the two ends. Per germline, CDR1 MNHEY and CDR2 SVGAGI.

The rearrangement links TRBV6-5 to TRBJ2-2, with a tentative D call TRBD2 (6 bases). This TCR was recovered from a woman between 18 and 29 years old with Graves' hyperthyroidism. Input material: blood. CDR3 residues: CASSYSTSPTGELFF. The CDR3 nucleotides are TGTGCCAGCAGTTACTCAACTAGCCCCACCGGGGAGCTGTTTTTT.